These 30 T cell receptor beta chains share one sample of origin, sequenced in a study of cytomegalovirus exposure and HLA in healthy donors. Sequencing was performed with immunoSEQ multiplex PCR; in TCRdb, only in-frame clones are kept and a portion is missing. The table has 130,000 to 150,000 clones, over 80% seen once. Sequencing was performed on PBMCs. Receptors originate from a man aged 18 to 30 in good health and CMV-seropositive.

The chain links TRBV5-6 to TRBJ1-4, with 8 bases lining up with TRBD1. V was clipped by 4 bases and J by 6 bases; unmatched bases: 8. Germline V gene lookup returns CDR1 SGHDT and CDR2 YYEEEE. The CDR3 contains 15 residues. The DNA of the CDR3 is TGTGCCAGCAGCATACTGGACAGGGAGGATGAAAAACTGTTTTTT. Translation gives CASSILDREDEKLFF.

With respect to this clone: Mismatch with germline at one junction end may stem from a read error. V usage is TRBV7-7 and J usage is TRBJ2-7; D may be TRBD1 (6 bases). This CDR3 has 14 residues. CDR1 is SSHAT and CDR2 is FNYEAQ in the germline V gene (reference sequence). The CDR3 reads CASSLTSTGTEQYF. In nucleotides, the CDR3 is TGTGCTAGCAGCTTAACCTCGACAGGCACCGAGCAGTACTTC.

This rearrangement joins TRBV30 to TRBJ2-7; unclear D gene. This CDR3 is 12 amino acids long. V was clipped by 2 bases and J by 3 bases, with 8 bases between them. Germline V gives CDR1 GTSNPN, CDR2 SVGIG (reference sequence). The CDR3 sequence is CAWSLNRYEQYF. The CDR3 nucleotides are TGTGCCTGGAGTCTAAACCGCTACGAGCAGTACTTC.

Here the CDR3 reads CASSLDHQRTSGSHEQYF. CDR3 DNA sequence: TGTGCCAGCAGCTTAGACCACCAACGTACTAGCGGGAGCCACGAGCAGTACTTC. The rearrangement uses TRBV7-8 and TRBJ2-7; the match to TRBD2 covers 11 bases. The ends lost 1 base at V and 5 bases at J; junction bases unmatched: 13. Per the germline V gene, CDR1 is SGHVS and CDR2 is FQNEAQ. This CDR3 has 18 residues.

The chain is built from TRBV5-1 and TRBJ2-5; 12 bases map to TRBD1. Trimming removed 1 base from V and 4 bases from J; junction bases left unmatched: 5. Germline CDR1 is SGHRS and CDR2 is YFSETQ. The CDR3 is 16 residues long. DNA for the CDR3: TGCGCCAGCAGCTTGACGGGGACAGGGGGCGGAGAGACCCAGTACTTC. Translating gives CASSLTGTGGGETQYF.

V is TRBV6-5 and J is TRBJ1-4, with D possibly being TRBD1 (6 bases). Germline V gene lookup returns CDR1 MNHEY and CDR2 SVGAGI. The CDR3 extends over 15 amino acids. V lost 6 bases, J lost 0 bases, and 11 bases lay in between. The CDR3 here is CASSPNRATNEKLFF. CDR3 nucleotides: TGTGCCAGCAGCCCTAACAGGGCAACTAATGAAAAACTGTTTTTT.

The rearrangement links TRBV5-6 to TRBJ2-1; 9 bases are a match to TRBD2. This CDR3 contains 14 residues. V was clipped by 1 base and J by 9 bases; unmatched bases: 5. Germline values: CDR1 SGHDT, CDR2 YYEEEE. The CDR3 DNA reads TGTGCCAGCAGCTTGCCGGCGGGAGGGCTTGAGCAGTTCTTC. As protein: CASSLPAGGLEQFF.

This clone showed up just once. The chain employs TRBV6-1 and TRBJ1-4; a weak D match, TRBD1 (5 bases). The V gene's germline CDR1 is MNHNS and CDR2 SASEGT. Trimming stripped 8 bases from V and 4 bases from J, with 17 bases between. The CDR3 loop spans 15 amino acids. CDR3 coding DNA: TGTGCCAGCGGTAGGGGAATGGACTATAATGAAAAACTGTTTTTT. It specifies CASGRGMDYNEKLFF.

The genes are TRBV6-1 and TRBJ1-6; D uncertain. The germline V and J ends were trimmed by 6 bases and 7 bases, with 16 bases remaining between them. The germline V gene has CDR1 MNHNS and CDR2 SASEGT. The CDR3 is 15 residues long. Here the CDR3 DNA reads TGTGCCAGCAGGGAGGCGGGCGGAGTAAATTCACCCCTCCACTTT. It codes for CASREAGGVNSPLHF.

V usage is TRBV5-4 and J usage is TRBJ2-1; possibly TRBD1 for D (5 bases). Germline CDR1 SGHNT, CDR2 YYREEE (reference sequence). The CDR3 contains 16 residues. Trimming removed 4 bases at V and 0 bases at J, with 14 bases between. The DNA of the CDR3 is TGTGCCAGCAGCCCTTACAGGTCTGGCTCCTACAATGAGCAGTTCTTC. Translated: CASSPYRSGSYNEQFF.

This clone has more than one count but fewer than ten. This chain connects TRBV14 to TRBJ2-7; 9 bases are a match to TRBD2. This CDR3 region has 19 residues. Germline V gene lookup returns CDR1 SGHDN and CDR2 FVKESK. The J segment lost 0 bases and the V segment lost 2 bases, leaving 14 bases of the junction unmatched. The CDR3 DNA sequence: TGTGCCAGCAGCCAATTTTCTCGTAGCGGGAGACAAAGCTCCTACGAGCAGTACTTC. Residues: CASSQFSRSGRQSSYEQYF.

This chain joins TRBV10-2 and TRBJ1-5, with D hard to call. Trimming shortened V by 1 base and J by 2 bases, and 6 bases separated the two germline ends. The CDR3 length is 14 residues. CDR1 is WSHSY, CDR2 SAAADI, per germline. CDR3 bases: TGCGCCAGCAGTGAGTACGGTGGCAATCAGCCCCAGCATTTT. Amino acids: CASSEYGGNQPQHF.

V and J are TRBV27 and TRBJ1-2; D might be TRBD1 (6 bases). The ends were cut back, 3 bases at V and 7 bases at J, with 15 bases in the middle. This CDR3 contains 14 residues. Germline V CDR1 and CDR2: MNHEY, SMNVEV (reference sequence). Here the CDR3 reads CASSFAQGNAGYTF. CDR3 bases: TGTGCCAGCAGTTTCGCCCAGGGGAACGCTGGCTACACCTTC.

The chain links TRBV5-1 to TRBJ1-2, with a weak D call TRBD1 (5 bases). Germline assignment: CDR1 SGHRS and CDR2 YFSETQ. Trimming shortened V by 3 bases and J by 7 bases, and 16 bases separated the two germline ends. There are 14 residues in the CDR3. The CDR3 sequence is CASSYQDSTRGYTF. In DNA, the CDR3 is TGCGCCAGCAGCTATCAAGACAGTACGCGTGGCTACACCTTC. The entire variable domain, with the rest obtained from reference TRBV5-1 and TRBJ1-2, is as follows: KAGVTQTPRYLIKTRGQQVTLSCSPISGHRSVSWYQQTPGQGLQFLFEYFSETQRNKGNFPGRFSGRQFSNSRSEMNVSTLELGDSALYLCASSYQDSTRGYTFGSGTRLTVV.

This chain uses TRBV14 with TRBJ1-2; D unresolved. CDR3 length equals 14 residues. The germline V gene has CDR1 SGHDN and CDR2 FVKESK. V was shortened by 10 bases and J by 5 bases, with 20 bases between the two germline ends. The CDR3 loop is CATSPLGDFYGYTF. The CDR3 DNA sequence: TGTGCCACCTCGCCCTTGGGTGACTTTTATGGCTACACCTTC.

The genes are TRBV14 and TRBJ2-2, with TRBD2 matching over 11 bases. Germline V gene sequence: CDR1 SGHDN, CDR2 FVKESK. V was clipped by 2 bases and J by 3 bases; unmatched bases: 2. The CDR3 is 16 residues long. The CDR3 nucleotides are TGTGCCAGCAGCCAACTAGCGGGAGGAGACACCGGGGAGCTGTTTTTT. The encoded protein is CASSQLAGGDTGELFF.

This chain's CDR3 is CASSPPPFGQGGDTQYF. The CDR3 DNA follows: TGTGCCAGCAGCCCCCCGCCATTCGGACAGGGAGGAGATACGCAGTATTTT. The V call is TRBV13, the J call TRBJ2-3; 8 bases fit TRBD1. This CDR3 is 17 amino acids long. The ends lost 5 bases at V and 5 bases at J; junction bases unmatched: 15. From germline, CDR1 is PRHDT and CDR2 FYEKMQ (reference sequence).

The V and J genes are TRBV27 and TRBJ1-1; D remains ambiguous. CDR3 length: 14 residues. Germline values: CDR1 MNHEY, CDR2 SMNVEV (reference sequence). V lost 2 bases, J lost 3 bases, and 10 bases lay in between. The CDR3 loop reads CASSLIPGYTEAFF. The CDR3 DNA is TGTGCCAGCAGTTTAATTCCGGGGTACACTGAAGCTTTCTTT.

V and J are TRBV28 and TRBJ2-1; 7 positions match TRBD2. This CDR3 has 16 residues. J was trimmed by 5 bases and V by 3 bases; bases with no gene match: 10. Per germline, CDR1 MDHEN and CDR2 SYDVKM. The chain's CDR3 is CASSFLLRGRDNEQFF. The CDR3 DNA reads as TGTGCCAGCAGTTTTCTCCTTCGGGGGAGGGACAATGAGCAGTTCTTC.

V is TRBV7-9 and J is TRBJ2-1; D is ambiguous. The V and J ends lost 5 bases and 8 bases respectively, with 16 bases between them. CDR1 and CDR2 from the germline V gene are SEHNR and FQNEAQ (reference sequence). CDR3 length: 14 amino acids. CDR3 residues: CASSHSSEAHEQFF. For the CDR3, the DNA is TGTGCCAGCAGCCATTCTTCCGAAGCCCATGAGCAGTTCTTC.

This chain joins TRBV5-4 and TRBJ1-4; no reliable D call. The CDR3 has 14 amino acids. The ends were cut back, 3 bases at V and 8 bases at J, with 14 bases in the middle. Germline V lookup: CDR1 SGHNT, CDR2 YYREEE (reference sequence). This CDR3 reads CASSSVGREEKLFF. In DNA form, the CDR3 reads TGTGCCAGCAGCTCCGTAGGGCGGGAAGAAAAACTGTTTTTT.

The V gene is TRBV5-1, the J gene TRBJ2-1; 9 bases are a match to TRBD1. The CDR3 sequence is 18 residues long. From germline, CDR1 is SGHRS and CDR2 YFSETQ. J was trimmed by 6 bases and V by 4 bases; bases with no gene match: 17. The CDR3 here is CASSLRGQGTLSVNEQFF. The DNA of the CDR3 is TGCGCCAGCAGCCTGAGGGGACAGGGAACTCTTTCGGTCAATGAGCAGTTCTTC. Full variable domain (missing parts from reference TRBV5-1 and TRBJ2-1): KAGVTQTPRYLIKTRGQQVTLSCSPISGHRSVSWYQQTPGQGLQFLFEYFSETQRNKGNFPGRFSGRQFSNSRSEMNVSTLELGDSALYLCASSLRGQGTLSVNEQFFGPGTRLTVL.

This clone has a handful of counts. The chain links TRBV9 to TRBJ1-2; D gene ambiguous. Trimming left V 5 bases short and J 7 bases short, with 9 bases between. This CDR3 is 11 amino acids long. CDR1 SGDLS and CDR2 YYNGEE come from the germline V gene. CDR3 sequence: CASSALGGYTF. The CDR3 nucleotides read TGTGCCAGCAGTGCCCTAGGTGGCTACACCTTC.

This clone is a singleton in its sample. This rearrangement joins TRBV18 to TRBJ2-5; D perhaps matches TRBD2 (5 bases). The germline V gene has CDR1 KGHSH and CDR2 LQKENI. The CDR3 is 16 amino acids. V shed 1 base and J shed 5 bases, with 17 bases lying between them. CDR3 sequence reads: CASSPLAVRAQETQYF. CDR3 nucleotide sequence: TGTGCCAGCTCACCACTGGCAGTGAGGGCTCAGGAGACCCAGTACTTC.

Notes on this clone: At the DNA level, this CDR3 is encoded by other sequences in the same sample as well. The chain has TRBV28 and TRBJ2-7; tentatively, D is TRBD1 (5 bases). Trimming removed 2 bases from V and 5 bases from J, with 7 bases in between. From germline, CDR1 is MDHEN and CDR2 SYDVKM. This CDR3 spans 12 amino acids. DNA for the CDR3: TGTGCCAGCAGTTTAAGGGGCAACGAGCAGTACTTC. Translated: CASSLRGNEQYF.

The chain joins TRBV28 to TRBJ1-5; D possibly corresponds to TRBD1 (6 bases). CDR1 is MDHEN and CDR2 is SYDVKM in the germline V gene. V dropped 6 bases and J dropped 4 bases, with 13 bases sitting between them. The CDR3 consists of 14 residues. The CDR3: CASRQPGANQPQHF. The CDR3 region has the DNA TGTGCCAGCAGGCAGCCAGGGGCTAATCAGCCCCAGCATTTT.

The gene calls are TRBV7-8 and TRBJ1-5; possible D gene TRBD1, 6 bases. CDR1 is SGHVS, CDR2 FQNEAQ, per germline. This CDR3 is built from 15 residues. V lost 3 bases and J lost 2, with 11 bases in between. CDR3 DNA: TGTGCCAGCAGCTTCGTGGACAGTCGCAATCAGCCCCAGCATTTT. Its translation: CASSFVDSRNQPQHF.

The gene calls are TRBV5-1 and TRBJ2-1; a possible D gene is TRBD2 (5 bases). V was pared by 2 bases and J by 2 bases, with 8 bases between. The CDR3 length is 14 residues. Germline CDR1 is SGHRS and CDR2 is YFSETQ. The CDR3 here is CASSFTGTYNEQFF. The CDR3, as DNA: TGCGCCAGCAGCTTCACCGGGACCTACAATGAGCAGTTCTTC.

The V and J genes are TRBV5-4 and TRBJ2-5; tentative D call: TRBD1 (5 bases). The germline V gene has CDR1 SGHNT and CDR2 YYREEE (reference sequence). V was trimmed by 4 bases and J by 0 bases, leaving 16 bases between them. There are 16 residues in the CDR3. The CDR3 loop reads CASSPRRAGYQETQYF. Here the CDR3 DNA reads TGTGCCAGCAGCCCAAGGAGAGCAGGGTACCAAGAGACCCAGTACTTC. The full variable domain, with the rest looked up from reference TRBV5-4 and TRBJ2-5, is ETGVTQSPTHLIKTRGQQVTLRCSSQSGHNTVSWYQQALGQGPQFIFQYYREEENGRGNFPPRFSGLQFPNYSSELNVNALELDDSALYLCASSPRRAGYQETQYFGPGTRLLVL.

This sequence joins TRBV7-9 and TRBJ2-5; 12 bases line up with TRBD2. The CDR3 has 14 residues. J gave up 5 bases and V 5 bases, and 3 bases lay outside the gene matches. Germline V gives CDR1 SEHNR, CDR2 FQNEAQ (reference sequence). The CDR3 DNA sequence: TGTGCCAGCAGCGCGGGACTAGCGGGCGAGACCCAGTACTTC. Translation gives CASSAGLAGETQYF.